Shown below are 3 T cell receptor beta chains from a single sample sequenced in a study of prognosis after radiotherapy for stage I lung cancer (dated by TCRdb to the early 2020s). Sequencing was carried out with an Illumina HiSeq 3000. The TCR beta CDR3 region was amplified from genomic DNA by two rounds of multiplex PCR. In the first PCR round, primers specific to each TRBV and TRBJ gene were used, and the primer sequences were filed in Chinese patent CN105087789A. TCRdb applied fastp at Q25 and MiXCR to the public reads, then kept only in-frame beta chains. Every CDR3 protein is listed once, alongside the most common genes and DNA of its rows. Counted in this sample were tens of thousands of distinct CDR3 sequences; about 41% of them appeared once. Of the sample, under 35% falls within the top ten clones. This specimen consisted of PBMCs, obtained before or after stereotactic body radiation therapy (not recorded which). Receptors were obtained from a donor aged 50 or older with non-small cell lung cancer.

The V gene is TRBV4-1, the J gene TRBJ1-1; D might be TRBD1 (6 bases). Trimming pared 1 base from V and 8 bases from J, leaving 17 bases between. The germline gives CDR1 MGHRA, CDR2 YSYEKL. CDR3 length: 15 residues. In DNA, the CDR3 is TGCGCCAGCAGCCAAGGAGGGGGACGCGAAGGAGAAGCTTTCTTT. Residues: CASSQGGGREGEAFF.

This clonotype was seen many times. The rearrangement links TRBV20-1 to TRBJ2-2; D call uncertain. V lost 4 bases, J lost 3 bases, and 9 bases lay in between. The germline gives CDR1 DFQATT, CDR2 SNEGSKA (reference sequence). This CDR3 has 13 residues. The CDR3 sequence: CSAKEPDTGELFF. CDR3 bases: TGCAGTGCTAAGGAGCCGGACACCGGGGAGCTGTTTTTT.

At least ten counts were recorded for this clonotype. J is TRBJ2-7 and V is TRBV25-1; perhaps TRBD1 as D (5 bases). Trimming removed 4 bases from V and 10 bases from J, with 20 bases in between. The CDR3 extends over 14 amino acids. Germline lookup yields CDR1 MGHDK and CDR2 SYGVNS. CDR3 amino acids: CASSGTHRSPRQYF. The CDR3 DNA reads TGTGCCAGCAGTGGCACTCACAGGAGCCCTAGACAGTACTTC.